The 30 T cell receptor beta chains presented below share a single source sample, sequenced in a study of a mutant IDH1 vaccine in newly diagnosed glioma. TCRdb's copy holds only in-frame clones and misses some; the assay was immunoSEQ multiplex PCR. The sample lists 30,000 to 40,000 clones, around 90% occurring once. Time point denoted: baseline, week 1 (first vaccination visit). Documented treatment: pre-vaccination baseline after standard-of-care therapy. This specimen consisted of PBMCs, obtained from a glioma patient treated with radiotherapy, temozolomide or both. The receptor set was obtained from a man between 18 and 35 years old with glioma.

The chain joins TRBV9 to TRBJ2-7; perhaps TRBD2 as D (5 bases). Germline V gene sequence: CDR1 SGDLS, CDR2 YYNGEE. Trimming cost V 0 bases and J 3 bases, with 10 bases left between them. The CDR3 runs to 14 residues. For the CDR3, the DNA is TGTGCCAGCAGCGTAGCAACCGGGGACTACGAGCAGTACTTC. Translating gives CASSVATGDYEQYF. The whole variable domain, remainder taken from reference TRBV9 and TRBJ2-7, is DSGVTQTPKHLITATGQRVTLRCSPRSGDLSVYWYQQSLDQGLQFLIQYYNGEERAKGNILERFSAQQFPDLHSELNLSSLELGDSALYFCASSVATGDYEQYFGPGTRLTVT.

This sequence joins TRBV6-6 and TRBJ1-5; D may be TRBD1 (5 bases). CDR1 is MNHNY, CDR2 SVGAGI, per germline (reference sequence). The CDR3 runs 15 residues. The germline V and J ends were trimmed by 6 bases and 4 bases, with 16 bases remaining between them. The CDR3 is CASRTGTLGNQPQHF. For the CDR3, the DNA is TGTGCCAGCAGAACCGGGACTCTGGGGAATCAGCCCCAGCATTTT.

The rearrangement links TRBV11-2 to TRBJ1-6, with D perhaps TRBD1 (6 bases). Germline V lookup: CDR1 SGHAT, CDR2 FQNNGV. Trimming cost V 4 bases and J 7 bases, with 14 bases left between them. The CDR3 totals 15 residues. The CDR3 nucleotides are TGTGCCAGCAGCTCGACAGGTGGCCACAATTCACCCCTCCACTTT. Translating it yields CASSSTGGHNSPLHF. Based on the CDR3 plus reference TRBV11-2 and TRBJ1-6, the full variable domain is EAGVAQSPRYKIIEKRQSVAFWCNPISGHATLYWYQQILGQGPKLLIQFQNNGVVDDSQLPKDRFSAERLKGVDSTLKIQPAKLEDSAVYLCASSSTGGHNSPLHFGNGTRLTVT.

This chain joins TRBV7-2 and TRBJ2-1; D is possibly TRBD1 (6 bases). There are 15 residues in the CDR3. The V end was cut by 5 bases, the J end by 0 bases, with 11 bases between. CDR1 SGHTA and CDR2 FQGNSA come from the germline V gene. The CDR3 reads CASSQGGSSYNEQFF. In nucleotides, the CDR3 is TGTGCCAGCAGCCAAGGGGGAAGCTCCTACAATGAGCAGTTCTTC. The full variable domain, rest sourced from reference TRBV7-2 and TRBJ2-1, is GAGVSQSPSNKVTEKGKDVELRCDPISGHTALYWYRQSLGQGLEFLIYFQGNSAPDKSGLPSDRFSAERTGGSVSTLTIQRTQQEDSAVYLCASSQGGSSYNEQFFGPGTRLTVL.

The CDR3 here is CASRSNRGEAFF. The CDR3 nucleotides read TGTGCCAGCAGGTCTAACAGGGGTGAAGCTTTCTTT. V is TRBV28 and J is TRBJ1-1; 7 positions match TRBD1. Germline V gene data show CDR1 as MDHEN and CDR2 as SYDVKM. J gave up 7 bases and V 6 bases, and 5 bases lay outside the gene matches. The CDR3 is 12 amino acids. Full variable domain (remainder filled in from reference TRBV28 and TRBJ1-1): DVKVTQSSRYLVKRTGEKVFLECVQDMDHENMFWYRQDPGLGLRLIYFSYDVKMKEKGDIPEGYSVSREKKERFSLILESASTNQTSMYLCASRSNRGEAFFGQGTRLTVV.

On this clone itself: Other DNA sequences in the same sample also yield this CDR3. This chain's CDR3 is CASSQDRGVGTEAFF. DNA of the CDR3: TGCGCCAGCAGCCAAGATCGGGGGGTGGGCACTGAAGCTTTCTTT. The chain has TRBV4-3 and TRBJ1-1; TRBD1 is a possible D gene (5 bases). V lost 0 bases and J lost 4, with 12 bases in between. Germline V gene lookup returns CDR1 LGHNA and CDR2 YSLEER. The CDR3 is 15 amino acids.

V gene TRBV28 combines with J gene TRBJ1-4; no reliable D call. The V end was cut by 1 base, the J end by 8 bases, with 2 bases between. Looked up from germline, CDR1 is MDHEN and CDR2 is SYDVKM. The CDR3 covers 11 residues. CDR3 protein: CASSLSEKLFF. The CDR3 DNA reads TGTGCCAGCAGTTTATCCGAAAAACTGTTTTTT.

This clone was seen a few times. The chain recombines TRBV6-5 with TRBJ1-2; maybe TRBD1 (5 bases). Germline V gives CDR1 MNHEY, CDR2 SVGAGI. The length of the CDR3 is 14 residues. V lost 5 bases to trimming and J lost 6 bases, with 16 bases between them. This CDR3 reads CASSSHGGWDGYTF. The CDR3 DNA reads TGTGCCAGCAGTAGCCACGGGGGTTGGGATGGCTACACCTTC.

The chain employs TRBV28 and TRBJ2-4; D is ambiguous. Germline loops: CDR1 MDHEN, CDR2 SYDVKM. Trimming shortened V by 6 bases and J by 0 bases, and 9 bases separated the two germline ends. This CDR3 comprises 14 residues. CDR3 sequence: CASRSPAAKNIQYF. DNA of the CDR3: TGTGCCAGCAGGTCACCGGCAGCCAAAAACATTCAGTACTTC.

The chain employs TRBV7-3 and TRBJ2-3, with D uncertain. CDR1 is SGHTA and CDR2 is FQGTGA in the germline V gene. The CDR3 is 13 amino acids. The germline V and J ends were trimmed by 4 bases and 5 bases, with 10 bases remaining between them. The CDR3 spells CASSSQGIDTQYF. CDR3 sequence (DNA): TGTGCCAGCAGCTCGCAAGGGATAGATACGCAGTATTTT.

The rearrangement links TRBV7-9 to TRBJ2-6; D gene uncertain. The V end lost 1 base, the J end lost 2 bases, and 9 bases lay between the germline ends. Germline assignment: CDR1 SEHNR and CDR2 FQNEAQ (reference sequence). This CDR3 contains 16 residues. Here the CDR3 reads CASSLGGTAGANVLTF. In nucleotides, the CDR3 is TGTGCCAGCAGCTTAGGGGGTACTGCTGGGGCCAACGTCCTGACTTTC. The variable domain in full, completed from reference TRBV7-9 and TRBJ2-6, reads DTGVSQNPRHKITKRGQNVTFRCDPISEHNRLYWYRQTLGQGPEFLTYFQNEAQLEKSRLLSDRFSAERPKGSFSTLEIQRTEQGDSAMYLCASSLGGTAGANVLTFGAGSRLTVL.

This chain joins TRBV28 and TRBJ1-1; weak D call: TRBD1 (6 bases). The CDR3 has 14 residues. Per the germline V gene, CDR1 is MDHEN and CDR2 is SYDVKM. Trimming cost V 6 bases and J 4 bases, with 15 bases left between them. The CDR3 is CASRTTGGVTEAFF. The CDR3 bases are TGTGCCAGCAGAACGACAGGCGGCGTCACTGAAGCTTTCTTT.

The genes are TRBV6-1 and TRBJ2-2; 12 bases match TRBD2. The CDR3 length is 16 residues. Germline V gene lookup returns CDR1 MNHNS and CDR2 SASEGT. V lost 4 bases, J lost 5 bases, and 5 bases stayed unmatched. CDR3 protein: CASSVGLAGKTGELFF. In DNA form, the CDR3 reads TGTGCCAGCAGTGTCGGACTAGCGGGGAAGACCGGGGAGCTGTTTTTT.

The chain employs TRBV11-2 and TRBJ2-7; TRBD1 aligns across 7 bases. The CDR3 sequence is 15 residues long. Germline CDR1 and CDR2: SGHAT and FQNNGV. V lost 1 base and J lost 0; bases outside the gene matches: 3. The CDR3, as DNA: TGTGCCAGCAGCTTAGTGACAGGGTTCTCCTACGAGCAGTACTTC. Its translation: CASSLVTGFSYEQYF.

Written as DNA, the CDR3 is TGCAGTGCTAGAGTAGGTTCACCCCTCCACTTT. It is translated as CSARVGSPLHF. The J gene is TRBJ1-6, the V gene TRBV20-1; D unclear. Trimming stripped 1 base from V and 9 bases from J, with 4 bases between. The CDR3 runs to 11 residues. Germline CDR1 and CDR2: DFQATT and SNEGSKA (reference sequence).

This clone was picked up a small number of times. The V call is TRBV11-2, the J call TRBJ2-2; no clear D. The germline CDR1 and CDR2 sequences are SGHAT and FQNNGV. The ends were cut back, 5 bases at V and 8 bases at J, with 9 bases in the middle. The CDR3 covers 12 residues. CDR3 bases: TGTGCCAGCAGCCGCAAGGCGGGGGAGCTGTTTTTT. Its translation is CASSRKAGELFF. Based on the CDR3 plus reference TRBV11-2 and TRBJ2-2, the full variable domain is EAGVAQSPRYKIIEKRQSVAFWCNPISGHATLYWYQQILGQGPKLLIQFQNNGVVDDSQLPKDRFSAERLKGVDSTLKIQPAKLEDSAVYLCASSRKAGELFFGEGSRLTVL.

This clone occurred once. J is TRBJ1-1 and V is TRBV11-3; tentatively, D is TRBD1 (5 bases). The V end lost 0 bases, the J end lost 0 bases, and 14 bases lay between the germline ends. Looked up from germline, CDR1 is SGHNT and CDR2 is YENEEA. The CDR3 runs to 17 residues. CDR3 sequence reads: CASSLDRAGYMNTEAFF. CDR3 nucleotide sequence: TGTGCCAGCAGCTTAGATCGGGCAGGGTACATGAACACTGAAGCTTTCTTT.

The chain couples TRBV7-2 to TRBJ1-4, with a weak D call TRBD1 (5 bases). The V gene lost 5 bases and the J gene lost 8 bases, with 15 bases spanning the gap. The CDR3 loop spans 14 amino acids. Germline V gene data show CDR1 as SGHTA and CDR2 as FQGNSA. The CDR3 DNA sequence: TGTGCCAGCAGCCTGGGGACCGCTGGGGAAAAACTGTTTTTT. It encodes CASSLGTAGEKLFF.

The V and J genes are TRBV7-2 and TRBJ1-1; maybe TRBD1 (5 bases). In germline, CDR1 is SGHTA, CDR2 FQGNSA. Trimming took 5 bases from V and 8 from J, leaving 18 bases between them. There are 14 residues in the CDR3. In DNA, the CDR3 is TGTGCCAGCAGCGCCTACGTCAGGGTAACGGAAGCTTTCTTT. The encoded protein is CASSAYVRVTEAFF.

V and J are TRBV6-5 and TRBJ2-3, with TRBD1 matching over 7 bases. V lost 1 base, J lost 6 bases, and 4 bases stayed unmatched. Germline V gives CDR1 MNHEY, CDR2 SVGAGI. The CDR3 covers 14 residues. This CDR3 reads CASSYYRGGDTQYF. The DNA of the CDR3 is TGTGCCAGCAGTTACTACAGGGGCGGCGATACGCAGTATTTT.

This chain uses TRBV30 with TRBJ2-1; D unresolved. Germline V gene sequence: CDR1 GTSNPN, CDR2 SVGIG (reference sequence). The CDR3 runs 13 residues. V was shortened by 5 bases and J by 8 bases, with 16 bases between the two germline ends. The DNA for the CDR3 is TGTGCCTGGTCTCCTGGTCCCCGGGATGAGCAGTTCTTC. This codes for CAWSPGPRDEQFF.

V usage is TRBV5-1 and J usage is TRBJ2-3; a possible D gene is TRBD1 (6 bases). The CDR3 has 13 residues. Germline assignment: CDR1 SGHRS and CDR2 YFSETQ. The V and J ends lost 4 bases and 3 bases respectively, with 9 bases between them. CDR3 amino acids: CASSTGMTDTQYF. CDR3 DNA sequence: TGCGCCAGCAGCACAGGGATGACAGATACGCAGTATTTT.

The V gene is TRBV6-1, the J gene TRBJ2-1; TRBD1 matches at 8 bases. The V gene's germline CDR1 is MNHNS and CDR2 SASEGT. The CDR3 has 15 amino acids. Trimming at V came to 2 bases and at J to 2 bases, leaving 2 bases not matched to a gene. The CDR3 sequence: CASSEIRGPYNEQFF. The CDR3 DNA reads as TGTGCCAGCAGTGAAATCAGGGGGCCCTACAATGAGCAGTTCTTC.

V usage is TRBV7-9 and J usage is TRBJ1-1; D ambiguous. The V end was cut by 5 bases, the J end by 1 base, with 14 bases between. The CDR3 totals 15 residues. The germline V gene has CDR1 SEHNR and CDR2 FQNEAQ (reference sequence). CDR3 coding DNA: TGTGCCAGCAGCGACCAAATGGCGGGGAACACTGAAGCTTTCTTT. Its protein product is CASSDQMAGNTEAFF.

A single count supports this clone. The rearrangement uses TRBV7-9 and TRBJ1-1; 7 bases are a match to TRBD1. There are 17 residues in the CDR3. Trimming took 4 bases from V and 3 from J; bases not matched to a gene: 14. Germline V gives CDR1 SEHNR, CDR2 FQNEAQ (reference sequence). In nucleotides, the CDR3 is TGTGCCAGCAGCTCCACCCGGATCCCGGGACAGCACACTGAAGCTTTCTTT. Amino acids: CASSSTRIPGQHTEAFF.

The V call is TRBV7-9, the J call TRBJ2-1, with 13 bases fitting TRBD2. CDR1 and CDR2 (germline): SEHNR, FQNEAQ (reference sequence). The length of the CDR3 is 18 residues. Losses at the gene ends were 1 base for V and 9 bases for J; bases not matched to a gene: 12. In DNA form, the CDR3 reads TGTGCCAGCAGCTTAGTTGGCCGGACTAGCGGGAGTCTGCGTGAGCAGTTCTTC. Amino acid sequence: CASSLVGRTSGSLREQFF.

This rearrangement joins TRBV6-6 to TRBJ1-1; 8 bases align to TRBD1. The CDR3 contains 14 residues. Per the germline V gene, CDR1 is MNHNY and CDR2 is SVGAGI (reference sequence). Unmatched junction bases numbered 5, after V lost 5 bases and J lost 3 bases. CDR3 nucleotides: TGTGCCAGCAGTCCGGACAGGGACGACACTGAAGCTTTCTTT. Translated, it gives CASSPDRDDTEAFF.

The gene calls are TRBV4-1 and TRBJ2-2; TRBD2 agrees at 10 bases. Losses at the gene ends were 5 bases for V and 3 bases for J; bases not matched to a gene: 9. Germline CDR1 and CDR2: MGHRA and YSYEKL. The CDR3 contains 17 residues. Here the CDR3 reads CASSRTSGPLDTGELFF. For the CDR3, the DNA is TGCGCCAGCAGCAGGACTAGCGGTCCGTTGGACACCGGGGAGCTGTTTTTT.

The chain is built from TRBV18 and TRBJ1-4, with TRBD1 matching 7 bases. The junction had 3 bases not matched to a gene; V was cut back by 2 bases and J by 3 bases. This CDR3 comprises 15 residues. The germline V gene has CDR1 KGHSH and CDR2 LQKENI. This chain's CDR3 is CASSPDREANEKLFF. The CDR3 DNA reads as TGTGCCAGCTCACCAGACAGGGAAGCTAATGAAAAACTGTTTTTT.

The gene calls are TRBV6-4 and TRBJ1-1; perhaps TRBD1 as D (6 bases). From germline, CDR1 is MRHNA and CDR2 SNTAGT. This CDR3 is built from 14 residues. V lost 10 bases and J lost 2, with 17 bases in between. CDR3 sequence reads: CATRDTDRNTEAFF. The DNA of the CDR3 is TGTGCCACCCGGGACACGGACAGAAACACTGAAGCTTTCTTT.